This T cell receptor (beta chain) was sequenced in a study of cytomegalovirus exposure and HLA in healthy donors. CDR1 SGHVS and CDR2 FNYEAQ come from the germline V gene. V shed 3 bases and J shed 2 bases, with 17 bases lying between them. The CDR3 consists of 17 residues. The PCR used 60 Vbeta and 13 Jbeta primers. TCRdb keeps only in-frame clones here, not all; method: immunoSEQ multiplex PCR. This sample has about 160,000 clones, with roughly 77% found just once. What was sequenced was PBMCs. The chain employs TRBV7-6 and TRBJ1-5; D not certain. The TCR originated in a human donor in good health. This CDR3 is CASSLGDPLAGNQPQHF. CDR3 DNA: TGTGCCAGCAGCTTGGGAGACCCTCTGGCGGGCAATCAGCCCCAGCATTTT.